This T cell receptor (beta chain) comes out of a study of beta chain features in type 1 diabetes. V trimming: 0 bases; J trimming: 9 bases; junction bases outside the gene matches: 2. CDR3 size: 13 residues. CDR1 MNHEY and CDR2 SVGAGI come from the germline V gene. This clone was counted a few times. cDNA synthesis used the whole RNA isolate, giving expressed TCRB sequences. The protocol was immunoSEQ multiplex PCR, while the TCRdb copy is restricted to in-frame clones and leaves out a portion. The sample contains about 330,000 clones, 11% of which appear only once. Each sorted fraction was over 98% pure.

This receptor was identified in a woman in her twenties or thirties in good health. Material: naive CD4+ T cells from blood. The rearrangement joins TRBV6-5 to TRBJ2-7; 10 bases fit TRBD2. CDR3: CASSYSLAGAQYF. The DNA for the CDR3 is TGTGCCAGCAGTTACTCTCTAGCGGGAGCGCAGTACTTC.